The 32 T cell receptor beta chains listed next were all sequenced from one sample in a study of human T cells and chemical hapten exposure. Specified time point: pre-sensitization, week 0. Treatment specified: therapeutic diphenylcyclopropenone sensitization with weekly scalp DPC. TCRdb re-analysed the RACE reads in MiXCR, keeping a single row per CDR3 protein. The repertoire has 45,000 to 65,000 distinct CDR3 sequences, more than 7.5% of them found once; the top ten carry 9.6%. The sequencing used whole blood, collected in connection with sensitization to the hapten diphenylcyclopropenone (DPC). The origin of the receptors is a man aged 35-49 years with alopecia areata. Some clones in this sample may be carry-over from other donors' samples.

V gene TRBV7-6 combines with J gene TRBJ2-1; D might be TRBD1 (6 bases). The CDR3 extends over 15 amino acids. Between the trimmed V and J ends, which lost 4 bases and 6 bases, there was a span of 16 bases. Per germline, CDR1 SGHVS and CDR2 FNYEAQ. CDR3 DNA sequence: TGTGCCAGCAGCTACGTAGCCCTGGACAGCAATGAGCAGTTCTTC. Translating it yields CASSYVALDSNEQFF.

As concerns this clonotype: A read error may explain this, as a much larger clone is one base away. The rearrangement joins TRBV27 to TRBJ1-1; D not certain. V lost 6 bases to trimming and J lost 1 base, with 3 bases between them. Germline V CDR1 and CDR2: MNHEY, SMNVEV (reference sequence). The CDR3 contains 11 residues. The CDR3 region has the DNA TGTGCCAGCAGGAAGAACACTGAAGCTTTCTTT. It translates to CASRKNTEAFF.

The CDR3 region is CASSGIIGTGVYEQYF. CDR3 sequence (DNA): TGTGCCAGTAGTGGGATTATCGGGACAGGTGTCTACGAGCAGTACTTC. The V and J genes are TRBV19 and TRBJ2-7, with 8 bases lining up with TRBD1. CDR1 is LNHDA and CDR2 is SQIVND in the germline V gene (reference sequence). The V segment lost 5 bases and the J segment 3 bases; nucleotides outside the gene matches: 12. This CDR3 has 16 amino acids. Supplemented by reference TRBV19 and TRBJ2-7, the full variable domain reads DGGITQSPKYLFRKEGQNVTLSCEQNLNHDAMYWYRQDPGQGLRLIYYSQIVNDFQKGDIAEGYSVSREKKESFPLTVTSAQKNPTAFYLCASSGIIGTGVYEQYFGPGTRLTVT.

This clonotype was observed a few times. The chain joins TRBV28 to TRBJ2-5, with 7 bases that match TRBD1. The CDR3 sequence is 15 residues long. The junction had 9 bases not matched to a gene; V was cut back by 4 bases and J by 4 bases. Germline V gene lookup returns CDR1 MDHEN and CDR2 SYDVKM. This chain's CDR3 is CASSYQTGFGETQYF. The CDR3 DNA sequence: TGTGCCAGCAGTTACCAGACAGGGTTCGGAGAGACCCAGTACTTC. Full variable domain (outside the CDR3, taken from reference TRBV28 and TRBJ2-5): DVKVTQSSRYLVKRTGEKVFLECVQDMDHENMFWYRQDPGLGLRLIYFSYDVKMKEKGDIPEGYSVSREKKERFSLILESASTNQTSMYLCASSYQTGFGETQYFGPGTRLLVL.

This clonotype was recorded at least ten times. The chain links TRBV3-1 to TRBJ2-3, with D possibly TRBD1 on 6 matching bases. Germline V gene data show CDR1 as LGHDT and CDR2 as YNNKEL (reference sequence). V was pared by 1 base and J by 2 bases, with 16 bases between. The CDR3 contains 17 residues. The CDR3 DNA reads TGTGCCAGCAGCCAAGCTTACCGAGAGGGGGACACAGATACGCAGTATTTT. This translates into CASSQAYREGDTDTQYF.

This clonotype was seen ten or more times. The chain joins TRBV7-9 to TRBJ2-5; D uncertain. V was trimmed by 8 bases and J by 5 bases, leaving 24 bases between them. The CDR3 loop spans 16 amino acids. Per germline, CDR1 SEHNR and CDR2 FQNEAQ (reference sequence). The CDR3 sequence: CASRLAASDPRETQYF. Here the CDR3 DNA reads TGTGCCAGCCGTCTGGCCGCCAGCGACCCCCGGGAGACCCAGTACTTC.

The chain links TRBV7-3 to TRBJ2-3; either TRBD1 or TRBD2 may fit D (5 bases each). This CDR3 is 14 amino acids long. The germline V gene has CDR1 SGHTA and CDR2 FQGTGA. V lost 5 bases and J 2 bases, leaving 11 bases between the germline ends. CDR3 sequence (DNA): TGTGCCAGCAGCAAACATGGGACCACAGATACGCAGTATTTT. This codes for CASSKHGTTDTQYF.

The gene calls are TRBV6-2 or TRBV6-3 and TRBJ2-1; D ambiguous. Per the germline V gene, CDR1 is MNHEY and CDR2 is SVGEGT. CDR3 length: 12 residues. Trimming removed 2 bases from V and 7 bases from J, with 6 bases in between. As DNA, the CDR3 is TGTGCCAGCAGTTACGAAGGTAATGAGCAGTTCTTC. Its protein product is CASSYEGNEQFF.

The table lists this clonotype with a few counts. This chain joins TRBV5-1 and TRBJ2-3, with D possibly matching TRBD2 (6 bases). The germline V gene encodes CDR1 SGHRS and CDR2 YFSETQ. There are 14 residues in the CDR3. Deletions cut 4 bases from V and 4 bases from J, with 13 bases between. Here the CDR3 reads CASSRGGNPDTQYF. CDR3 DNA sequence: TGCGCCAGCAGCAGAGGCGGGAACCCAGATACGCAGTATTTT. The full variable domain, rest sourced from reference TRBV5-1 and TRBJ2-3, is KAGVTQTPRYLIKTRGQQVTLSCSPISGHRSVSWYQQTPGQGLQFLFEYFSETQRNKGNFPGRFSGRQFSNSRSEMNVSTLELGDSALYLCASSRGGNPDTQYFGPGTRLTVL.

The chain links TRBV14 to TRBJ2-5, with 8 bases matching TRBD2. Germline V gene sequence: CDR1 SGHDN, CDR2 FVKESK. The CDR3 extends over 16 amino acids. V lost 0 bases to trimming and J lost 4 bases; unmatched junction nucleotides: 7. CDR3 DNA sequence: TGTGCCAGCAGCCAAGATCTTAGCGGGATAAGAGAGACCCAGTACTTC. This gives the protein CASSQDLSGIRETQYF. Full variable domain (remainder filled in from reference TRBV14 and TRBJ2-5): EAGVTQFPSHSVIEKGQTVTLRCDPISGHDNLYWYRRVMGKEIKFLLHFVKESKQDESGMPNNRFLAERTGGTYSTLKVQPAELEDSGVYFCASSQDLSGIRETQYFGPGTRLLVL.

This clonotype appeared a few times. The chain links TRBV28 to TRBJ2-7; 8 positions match TRBD2. Germline values: CDR1 MDHEN, CDR2 SYDVKM. With V trimmed by 6 bases and J by 0 bases, 7 bases remained unmatched. The CDR3 spans 15 residues. CDR3 region: CASRPGSGTSYEQYF. In DNA, the CDR3 is TGTGCCAGCAGGCCGGGTAGCGGGACCTCCTACGAGCAGTACTTC.

This sequence joins TRBV5-4 and TRBJ2-1, with 11 bases lining up with TRBD2. CDR1 SGHNT and CDR2 YYREEE come from the germline V gene (reference sequence). This CDR3 has 11 amino acids. Trimming took 5 bases from V and 16 from J; bases not matched to a gene: 5. This CDR3 is CASRGLAENFF. CDR3 coding DNA: TGTGCCAGCAGGGGACTAGCGGAAAATTTCTTC.

The CDR3 loop reads CSAPIEGVNYGYTF. The CDR3 DNA is TGCAGTGCTCCCATTGAGGGGGTTAACTATGGCTACACCTTC. This chain connects TRBV20-1 to TRBJ1-2, with a weak D call TRBD1 (6 bases). This CDR3 region has 14 residues. CDR1 DFQATT and CDR2 SNEGSKA come from the germline V gene (reference sequence). The ends were cut back, 5 bases at V and 1 base at J, with 14 bases in the middle.

This clonotype was seen ten or more times. This chain links TRBV13 with TRBJ2-7, with unresolved D. This CDR3 has 15 residues. Trimming removed 0 bases from V and 0 bases from J, with 9 bases in between. The V gene's germline CDR1 is PRHDT and CDR2 FYEKMQ (reference sequence). CDR3 sequence reads: CASSLGRFRSYEQYF. CDR3 nucleotide sequence: TGTGCCAGCAGCTTAGGCCGGTTCCGCTCCTACGAGCAGTACTTC.

In its sample, this clonotype was seen many times. V and J are TRBV12-3 or TRBV12-4 and TRBJ2-4, with D possibly called TRBD1 or TRBD2 (5 bases each). V lost 5 bases and J 1 base, leaving 9 bases between the germline ends. The CDR3 is 14 residues long. The CDR3 is CASSPGAAKNIQYF. The CDR3, as DNA: TGTGCCAGCAGTCCCGGGGCGGCCAAAAACATTCAGTACTTC.

This clonotype was counted ten times or more. V is TRBV6-4 and J is TRBJ2-1; 7 bases fit TRBD2. This CDR3 spans 13 amino acids. With V trimmed by 5 bases and J by 6 bases, 4 bases remained unmatched. Germline lookup yields CDR1 MRHNA and CDR2 SNTAGT. As DNA, the CDR3 is TGTGCCAGCAGTCTAGCGGAGTTCAATGAGCAGTTCTTC. Protein product: CASSLAEFNEQFF.

This clonotype was counted between two and nine times. In DNA, the CDR3 is TGTGCCGTGAGCGGACCCTCTGGGGCCAACGTCCTGACTTTC. Translated, it gives CAVSGPSGANVLTF. The V gene is TRBV30, the J gene TRBJ2-6, with D maybe TRBD2 (5 bases). Germline-derived CDR1 and CDR2 are GTSNPN and SVGIG (reference sequence). This CDR3 spans 14 amino acids. The V end was cut by 8 bases, the J end by 0 bases, with 11 bases between.

This clonotype was observed a handful of times. The V gene is TRBV5-1, the J gene TRBJ2-7; 11 nucleotides align to TRBD2. CDR1 is SGHRS, CDR2 YFSETQ, per germline. V gave up 1 base and J gave up 1 base; unmatched junction bases: 7. The CDR3 length is 17 residues. DNA of the CDR3: TGCGCCAGCAGCTTGAGGTCTAGCGGGAGGAATTCCTACGAGCAGTACTTC. Protein: CASSLRSSGRNSYEQYF.

Ten or more counts support this clonotype. The chain carries TRBV5-1 and TRBJ2-3; D call uncertain. V was shortened by 0 bases and J by 7 bases, with 15 bases between the two germline ends. This CDR3 is built from 15 residues. Germline CDR1 SGHRS, CDR2 YFSETQ. The CDR3 bases are TGCGCCAGCAGCTTGGACGTTGGAACAGTGAATACGCAGTATTTT. Amino acids: CASSLDVGTVNTQYF.

This clonotype appeared many times. This rearrangement joins TRBV3-1 to TRBJ2-5; D is perhaps TRBD1 (6 bases). Trimming removed 6 bases at V and 1 base at J, with 9 bases between. Germline CDR1 LGHDT, CDR2 YNNKEL (reference sequence). The CDR3 consists of 13 residues. The CDR3 spells CASRQGLQETQYF. In DNA, the CDR3 is TGTGCCAGCAGACAGGGTCTCCAAGAGACCCAGTACTTC.

CDR3 nucleotide sequence: TGTGCCAGCAGCGTAGACCGACAGTCGACGCAGTATTTT. It is translated as CASSVDRQSTQYF. This rearrangement joins TRBV9 to TRBJ2-3; a weak D match, TRBD1 (5 bases). The CDR3 has 13 residues. The V gene lost 0 bases and the J gene lost 9 bases, with 11 bases spanning the gap. From germline, CDR1 is SGDLS and CDR2 YYNGEE.

The chain links TRBV7-2 to TRBJ1-4, with D perhaps TRBD1 (5 bases). V was trimmed by 3 bases and J by 13 bases, leaving 21 bases between them. The V gene's germline CDR1 is SGHTA and CDR2 FQGNSA. The length of the CDR3 is 15 residues. The CDR3 loop is CASSLAAGTSSGLFF. CDR3 in DNA: TGTGCCAGCAGCTTGGCTGCCGGGACTTCTAGTGGACTGTTTTTT.

This clonotype was counted ten times or more. The chain employs TRBV5-6 and TRBJ1-2; possibly TRBD1 for D (5 bases). Trimming left V 0 bases short and J 7 bases short, with 16 bases between. Germline loops: CDR1 SGHDT, CDR2 YYEEEE. CDR3 size: 15 residues. The CDR3 sequence: CASSLDRRWFGGYTF. In nucleotides, the CDR3 is TGTGCCAGCAGCTTGGACAGGAGGTGGTTTGGTGGCTACACCTTC.

This clonotype was counted many times. At one end the junction does not follow the germline gene, possibly because of a read error. The chain joins TRBV2 to TRBJ2-2, with D perhaps TRBD2 (5 bases). Germline loops: CDR1 SNHLY, CDR2 FYNNEI. The CDR3 contains 17 residues. The CDR3 bases are TGTGCCAGCAGTGAAGGGGCGGGCGGTGCGAACCCCGGGGAGCTGTTTTTT. It specifies CASSEGAGGANPGELFF.

The chain couples TRBV11-1 to TRBJ2-3; the D is unclear. V gave up 4 bases and J gave up 6 bases, with 5 bases separating them. The CDR3 consists of 11 residues. Germline V gene lookup returns CDR1 SGHAT and CDR2 FQDESV (reference sequence). CDR3 in amino acids: CASSYADTQYF. The CDR3 bases are TGTGCCAGCAGCTACGCGGATACGCAGTATTTT.

The chain employs TRBV5-6 and TRBJ2-6; no clear D. V was cut by 4 bases and J by 3 bases, with 11 bases left in between. CDR3 length: 15 residues. Per germline, CDR1 SGHDT and CDR2 YYEEEE. CDR3 amino acids: CASSGPVGGANVLTF. The CDR3 nucleotides read TGTGCCAGCAGCGGTCCGGTTGGTGGGGCCAACGTCCTGACTTTC.

This clonotype was seen at least ten times. One end of the junction fails to match germline, which may point to a read error. The chain carries TRBV9 and TRBJ2-1; possible D gene TRBD2, 5 bases. CDR1 is SGDLS, CDR2 YYNGEE, per germline. The CDR3 covers 17 residues. CDR3: CASSLYTSGRSYNEQLF. CDR3 DNA: TGTGCCAGCAGCCTATACACGAGCGGCCGCTCCTACAATGAGCAGCTCTTC.

This clonotype was recorded a few times. This sequence joins TRBV11-3 and TRBJ2-5, with D possibly TRBD2 on 6 matching bases. The V end lost 0 bases, the J end lost 3 bases, and 14 bases lay between the germline ends. Germline CDR1 and CDR2: SGHNT and YENEEA. CDR3 length equals 16 residues. This CDR3 is CASSLDGGKTEETQYF. CDR3 sequence (DNA): TGTGCCAGCAGCTTAGATGGCGGGAAGACAGAAGAGACCCAGTACTTC. Filled out from reference TRBV11-3 and TRBJ2-5, the complete variable domain reads EAGVVQSPRYKIIEKKQPVAFWCNPISGHNTLYWYLQNLGQGPELLIRYENEEAVDDSQLPKDRFSAERLKGVDSTLKIQPAELGDSAVYLCASSLDGGKTEETQYFGPGTRLLVL.

The sample holds many counts of this clonotype. V usage is TRBV18 and J usage is TRBJ2-7; 9 positions agree with TRBD1. Losses at the gene ends were 2 bases for V and 10 bases for J; bases not matched to a gene: 9. The CDR3 has 14 amino acids. The V gene's germline CDR1 is KGHSH and CDR2 LQKENI. CDR3 sequence: CASSPLPGQGSQYF. The CDR3 region has the DNA TGTGCCAGCTCACCATTACCGGGACAGGGTAGCCAGTACTTC. Using reference TRBV18 and TRBJ2-7 for the parts outside the CDR3, the full variable domain is NAGVMQNPRHLVRRRGQEARLRCSPMKGHSHVYWYRQLPEEGLKFMVYLQKENIIDESGMPKERFSAEFPKEGPSILRIQQVVRGDSAAYFCASSPLPGQGSQYFGPGTRLTVT.

This clonotype was seen many times. The rearrangement links TRBV10-2 to TRBJ2-7; D possibly corresponds to TRBD1 (5 bases). V was clipped by 2 bases and J by 2 bases, with 10 bases between them. Germline assignment: CDR1 WSHSY and CDR2 SAAADI. The CDR3 contains 14 residues. The CDR3: CASSEGAGPYEQYF. The CDR3 nucleotides are TGCGCCAGCAGTGAGGGGGCAGGGCCCTACGAGCAGTACTTC.

The chain employs TRBV28 and TRBJ2-7; 9 positions agree with TRBD2. Germline V gene lookup returns CDR1 MDHEN and CDR2 SYDVKM. This CDR3 is 14 amino acids long. Trimming took 4 bases from V and 3 from J; bases not matched to a gene: 4. The CDR3 region is CASSWSGRNYEQYF. In DNA, the CDR3 is TGTGCCAGCAGTTGGAGCGGGAGGAACTACGAGCAGTACTTC.

The chain is built from TRBV30 and TRBJ2-1; perhaps TRBD1 as D (5 bases). Germline loops: CDR1 GTSNPN, CDR2 SVGIG (reference sequence). The CDR3 extends over 12 amino acids. The V and J ends lost 5 bases and 3 bases respectively, with 8 bases between them. CDR3 nucleotide sequence: TGTGCCTGGGACAGTTTCTACAATGAGCAGTTCTTC. Encoded protein: CAWDSFYNEQFF. Full variable domain (remainder filled in from reference TRBV30 and TRBJ2-1): SQTIHQWPATLVQPVGSPLSLECTVEGTSNPNLYWYRQAAGRGLQLLFYSVGIGQISSEVPQNLSASRPQDRQFILSSKKLLLSDSGFYLCAWDSFYNEQFFGPGTRLTVL.